This T cell receptor (beta chain) was sequenced in a study of T cell responses to AZD1222 COVID-19 vaccine. The study, taken as a whole, reports: White British people made up most donors, females outnumbered males, and clonal diversity was possibly underestimated.

The protocol was immunoSEQ multiplex PCR, while the TCRdb copy is restricted to in-frame clones and leaves out a portion. The table lists 86,000 or so clones, around nine tenths of them singletons. To note about this clone: Antigen specificity is unknown.

The CDR3 spans 14 residues. J was trimmed by 8 bases and V by 3 bases; bases with no gene match: 8. Germline-derived CDR1 and CDR2 are SNHLY and FYNNEI. The sequence was collected from an adult in good health. V usage is TRBV2 and J usage is TRBJ1-2; 8 bases line up with TRBD1. The specimen was peripheral blood, collected on day 0 of AZD1222 vaccination. The CDR3 DNA sequence: TGTGCCAGCAGTGACGCACAGGGGGTCACGGGCTACACCTTC. Its translation: CASSDAQGVTGYTF.